A selection of T cell receptor beta chains follows, all from one sample in a study of T-cell reconstitution after alpha-beta-depleted transplantation in children. Each CDR3 protein gets one entry after TCRdb re-called the PCR reads with MiXCR. The sample contains 670,000 or so distinct CDR3 sequences, around 14% of which appear only once. The material sequenced was PBMCs, taken before TCRalphabeta/CD19-depleted stem cell transplant. These receptors were collected from a girl aged 2-9 years with congenital amegakaryocytic thrombocytopenia, due to receive a stem cell transplant. CDR3s include the opening cysteine and the closing phenylalanine or tryptophan. D genes are given only for firm matches. Size is omitted from some rows. Given values are once, few, many or a class for expanded clones.

j_call: TRBJ1-1
v_call: TRBV15
clone_size: -
d_call: -
cdr3_aa: CATSTGIGRGGANTEAFF
cdr3_nt: TGTGCCACCAGCACAGGAATAGGACGCGGAGGTGCGAACACTGAAGCTTTCTTT

j_call: TRBJ2-7
v_call: TRBV20-1
clone_size: many
d_call: -
cdr3_aa: CSARDPNRPFINEQYF
cdr3_nt: TGCAGTGCTAGAGATCCGAATCGCCCGTTTATTAACGAGCAGTACTTC

j_call: TRBJ1-2
v_call: TRBV5-1
clone_size: many
d_call: -
cdr3_aa: CASSLGDFYGYTF
cdr3_nt: TGCGCCAGCAGCTTGGGTGACTTCTATGGCTACACCTTC

j_call: TRBJ2-7
v_call: TRBV12-3/TRBV12-4
clone_size: many
d_call: -
cdr3_aa: CASSSATYEQYF
cdr3_nt: TGTGCCAGCAGTTCCGCGACCTACGAGCAGTACTTC

j_call: TRBJ1-2
v_call: TRBV29-1
clone_size: -
d_call: -
cdr3_aa: CSVEDLPRGYTF
cdr3_nt: TGCAGCGTTGAAGATCTCCCGCGGGGCTACACCTTC

j_call: TRBJ2-3
v_call: TRBV12-3/TRBV12-4
clone_size: -
d_call: -
cdr3_aa: CATAGGFSTDTQYF
cdr3_nt: TGTGCCACGGCCGGAGGATTCAGCACAGATACGCAGTATTTT

j_call: TRBJ2-5
v_call: TRBV20-1
clone_size: few
d_call: TRBD2
cdr3_aa: CSARVLAGIQETQYF
cdr3_nt: TGCAGTGCTAGAGTATTAGCGGGCATACAAGAGACCCAGTACTTC

j_call: TRBJ2-1
v_call: TRBV27
clone_size: many
d_call: TRBD2
cdr3_aa: CASSSPPWLAGVYSEQFF
cdr3_nt: TGTGCCAGCAGTTCCCCGCCGTGGCTAGCGGGAGTTTACAGTGAGCAGTTCTTC

j_call: TRBJ2-3
v_call: TRBV5-1
clone_size: few
d_call: TRBD2
cdr3_aa: CASSLNPRGRGADTQYF
cdr3_nt: TGCGCCAGCAGCCTAAATCCGCGGGGGAGAGGTGCAGATACGCAGTATTTT

j_call: TRBJ2-2
v_call: TRBV7-8
clone_size: -
d_call: -
cdr3_aa: CASSLVVYRKNTGELFF
cdr3_nt: TGTGCCAGCAGCTTAGTTGTTTACAGGAAGAACACCGGGGAGCTGTTTTTT

j_call: TRBJ1-1
v_call: TRBV29-1
clone_size: few
d_call: -
cdr3_aa: CSARTERNTEAFF
cdr3_nt: TGCAGCGCAAGGACAGAGAGGAACACTGAAGCTTTCTTT

j_call: TRBJ1-3
v_call: TRBV12-3/TRBV12-4
clone_size: many
d_call: -
cdr3_aa: CASSLGLRNTIYF
cdr3_nt: TGTGCCAGCAGCCTGGGACTGCGAAACACCATATATTTT

j_call: TRBJ1-2
v_call: TRBV12-3/TRBV12-4
clone_size: few
d_call: -
cdr3_aa: CASSLAPDYGYTF
cdr3_nt: TGTGCCAGCAGTTTAGCCCCCGACTATGGCTACACCTTC

j_call: TRBJ2-2
v_call: TRBV4-1
clone_size: many
d_call: -
cdr3_aa: CASTPRGFTGELFF
cdr3_nt: TGCGCCAGCACCCCGAGAGGGTTCACCGGGGAGCTGTTTTTT

j_call: TRBJ2-3
v_call: TRBV20-1
clone_size: few
d_call: -
cdr3_aa: CSATYTSTDTQYF
cdr3_nt: TGCAGTGCTACCTACACTAGCACAGATACGCAGTATTTT

j_call: TRBJ2-5
v_call: TRBV12-3/TRBV12-4
clone_size: many
d_call: -
cdr3_aa: CASSFWGKETQYF
cdr3_nt: TGTGCCAGCAGTTTTTGGGGGAAGGAGACCCAGTACTTC

j_call: TRBJ1-1
v_call: TRBV29-1
clone_size: many
d_call: TRBD1
cdr3_aa: CSVARQGADTEAFF
cdr3_nt: TGCAGCGTGGCCAGACAGGGGGCCGACACTGAAGCTTTCTTT

j_call: TRBJ1-4
v_call: TRBV7-9
clone_size: once
d_call: TRBD1
cdr3_aa: CASSETLQGTHEKLFF
cdr3_nt: TGTGCCAGCAGCGAAACGCTACAGGGGACCCATGAAAAACTGTTTTTT

j_call: TRBJ1-1
v_call: TRBV4-2
clone_size: many
d_call: TRBD1
cdr3_aa: CASSQGQGGTEAFF
cdr3_nt: TGTGCCAGCAGCCAAGGACAGGGAGGCACTGAAGCTTTCTTT

j_call: TRBJ2-7
v_call: TRBV27
clone_size: -
d_call: -
cdr3_aa: CASSFGAEDYPFEQYF
cdr3_nt: TGTGCCAGCAGTTTCGGGGCAGAGGACTACCCCTTCGAGCAGTACTTC

j_call: TRBJ2-7
v_call: TRBV28
clone_size: -
d_call: -
cdr3_aa: CASSLPTRLPGDEQYF
cdr3_nt: TGTGCCAGCAGTCTTCCGACTCGACTCCCTGGGGACGAGCAGTACTTC

j_call: TRBJ2-7
v_call: TRBV7-9
clone_size: -
d_call: -
cdr3_aa: CASIGTNYYEQYF
cdr3_nt: TGTGCCAGCATAGGTACTAATTACTACGAGCAGTACTTC